This is a list of T cell receptor beta chains from one sample in a study of blood T cell repertoires in COVID-19. The protocol was immunoSEQ multiplex PCR, while the TCRdb copy is restricted to in-frame clones and leaves out a portion. The repertoire holds about 200,000 clones, around 80% seen once, with about 6.9% in the top ten. Sequenced sample: peripheral blood. Receptor source: a human donor with acute or convalescent COVID-19. The donor label of this sample is uncertain. The conserved cysteine and the conserved F or W are not part of the CDR3 here. Clone size appears in some rows only: once, few, many, or a class for an expanded clone.

TRBV19,NA,ASSIGLTSGNTIY
TRBV11-3,few,ASSLKWFSPAGELF
TRBV5-1,few,ASSVIGGNSNEQF
TRBV5-1,NA,ASSLNTPGPLYEQY
TRBV7-2,NA,ASSARSGDRARNSPLH
TRBV6-5,NA,ASSTTSGSSNEQF
TRBV27,NA,ASSRGGLAYEQY
TRBV5-1,NA,ASSLAGLAGVPYNEQF
TRBV5-8,NA,ASSLAGRGANYGYT
TRBV15,NA,ATSREHYEQY
TRBV6-5,NA,ASSLLAGFEQF
TRBV14,NA,ASSGGWTSLY
TRBV13,few,ASSNRQGVSGANVLT
TRBV7-2,NA,ASSLAQTGRLSGANVLT
TRBV2,NA,ASKGRETQY
TRBV10-3,NA,AISAGAAGGADTQY
TRBV21-1,NA,ASSKTGQNPYGYT
TRBV29-1,NA,SVVSRTEAF
TRBV6-1,NA,ASSEPSGGVVQPQH
TRBV19,NA,ASRGEALNTGELF
TRBV5-1,once,ASSPWVGPNTEAF
TRBV3-1/TRBV3-2,NA,ASSRLAGGPSNEQF
TRBV14,few,ASSQSPALGYNEQF
TRBV18,once,ASSPGQGGHEQY
TRBV6-2/TRBV6-3,NA,ASSYSTGVAGVVNEQF
TRBV24-1,NA,ATSLNRGHEQY
TRBV6-4,NA,ASSTDSGTDTQY
TRBV7-9,NA,ASSRTGGYNEQF
TRBV3-1/TRBV3-2,NA,ASSYRGDQPQH
TRBV19,NA,ASSIDISLAAF
TRBV5-1,NA,ASSPPGDEQY